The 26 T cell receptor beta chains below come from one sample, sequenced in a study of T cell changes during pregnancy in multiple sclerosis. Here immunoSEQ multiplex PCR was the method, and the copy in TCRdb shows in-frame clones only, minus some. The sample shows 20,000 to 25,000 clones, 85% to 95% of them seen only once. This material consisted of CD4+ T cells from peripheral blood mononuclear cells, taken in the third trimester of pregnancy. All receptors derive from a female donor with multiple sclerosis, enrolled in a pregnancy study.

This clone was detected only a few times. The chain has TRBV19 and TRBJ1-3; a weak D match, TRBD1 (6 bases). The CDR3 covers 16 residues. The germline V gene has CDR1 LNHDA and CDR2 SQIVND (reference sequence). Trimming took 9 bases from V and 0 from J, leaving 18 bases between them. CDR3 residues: CASRGGQRGSGNTIYF. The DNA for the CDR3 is TGTGCCAGCAGAGGCGGACAGCGCGGCTCTGGAAACACCATATATTTT.

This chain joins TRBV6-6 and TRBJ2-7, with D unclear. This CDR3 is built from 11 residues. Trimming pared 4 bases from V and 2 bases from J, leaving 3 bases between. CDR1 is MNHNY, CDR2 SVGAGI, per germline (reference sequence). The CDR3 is CASSFTYEQYF. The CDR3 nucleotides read TGTGCCAGCAGTTTCACCTACGAGCAGTACTTC.

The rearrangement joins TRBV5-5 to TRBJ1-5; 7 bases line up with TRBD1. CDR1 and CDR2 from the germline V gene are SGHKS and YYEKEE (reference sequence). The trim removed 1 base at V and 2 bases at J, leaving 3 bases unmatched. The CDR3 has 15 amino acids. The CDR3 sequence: CASSLLGGGNQPQHF. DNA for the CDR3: TGTGCCAGCAGCTTGTTAGGGGGCGGCAATCAGCCCCAGCATTTT.

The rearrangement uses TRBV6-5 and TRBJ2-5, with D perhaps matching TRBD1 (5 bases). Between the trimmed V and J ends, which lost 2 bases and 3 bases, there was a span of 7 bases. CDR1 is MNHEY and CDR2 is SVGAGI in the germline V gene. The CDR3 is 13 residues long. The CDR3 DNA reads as TGTGCCAGCAGTTACGGCAGGGAAGAGACCCAGTACTTC. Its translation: CASSYGREETQYF.

As DNA, the CDR3 is TGTGCCAGCAGCTTAGTTCCGGGGAGCACAGATACGCAGTATTTT. Translation: CASSLVPGSTDTQYF. V and J are TRBV11-2 and TRBJ2-3; perhaps TRBD2 as D (5 bases). The CDR3 runs to 15 residues. V was shortened by 1 base and J by 0 bases, with 8 bases between the two germline ends. The V gene's germline CDR1 is SGHAT and CDR2 FQNNGV.

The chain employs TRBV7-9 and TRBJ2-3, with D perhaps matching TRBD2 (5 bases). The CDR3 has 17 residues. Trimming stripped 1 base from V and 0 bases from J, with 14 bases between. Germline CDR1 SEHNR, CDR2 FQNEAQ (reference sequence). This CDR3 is CASSLGRVPFSTDTQYF. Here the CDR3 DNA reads TGTGCCAGCAGCTTAGGGCGGGTACCCTTTAGCACAGATACGCAGTATTTT. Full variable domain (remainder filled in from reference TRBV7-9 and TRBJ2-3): DTGVSQNPRHKITKRGQNVTFRCDPISEHNRLYWYRQTLGQGPEFLTYFQNEAQLEKSRLLSDRFSAERPKGSFSTLEIQRTEQGDSAMYLCASSLGRVPFSTDTQYFGPGTRLTVL.

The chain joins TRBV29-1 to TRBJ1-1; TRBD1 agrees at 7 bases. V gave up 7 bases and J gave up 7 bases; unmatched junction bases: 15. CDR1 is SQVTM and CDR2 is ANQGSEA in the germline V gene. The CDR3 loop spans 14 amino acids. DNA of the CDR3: TGCAGCGCCTCCGAGGAGGGGGCAGCCAATGAAGCTTTCTTT. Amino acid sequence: CSASEEGAANEAFF.

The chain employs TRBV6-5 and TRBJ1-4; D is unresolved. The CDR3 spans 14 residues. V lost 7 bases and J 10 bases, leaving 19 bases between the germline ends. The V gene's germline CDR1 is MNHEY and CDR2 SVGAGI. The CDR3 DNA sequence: TGTGCCAGCAACATGGCCTGGAGTCGGGGAAAACTGTTTTTT. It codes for CASNMAWSRGKLFF.

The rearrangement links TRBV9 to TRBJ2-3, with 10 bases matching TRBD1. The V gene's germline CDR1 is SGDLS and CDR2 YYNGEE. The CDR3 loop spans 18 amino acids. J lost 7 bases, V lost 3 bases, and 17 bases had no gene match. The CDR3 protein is CASSARGWGQGFVNTQYF. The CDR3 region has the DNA TGTGCCAGCAGCGCCCGAGGGTGGGGACAGGGGTTCGTGAATACGCAGTATTTT.

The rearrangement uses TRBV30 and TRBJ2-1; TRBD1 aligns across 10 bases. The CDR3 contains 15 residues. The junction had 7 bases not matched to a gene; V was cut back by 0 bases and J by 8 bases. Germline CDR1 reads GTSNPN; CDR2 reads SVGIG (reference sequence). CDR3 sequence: CAWSVFGTGVDEQFF. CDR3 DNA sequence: TGTGCCTGGAGTGTATTCGGGACAGGGGTCGATGAGCAGTTCTTC.

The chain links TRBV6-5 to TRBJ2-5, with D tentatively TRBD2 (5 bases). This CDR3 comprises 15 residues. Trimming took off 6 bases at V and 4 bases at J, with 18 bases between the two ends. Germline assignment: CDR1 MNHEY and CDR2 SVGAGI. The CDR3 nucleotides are TGTGCCAGCAGGCCGCCGGGGTCAGTTTTAGAGACCCAGTACTTC. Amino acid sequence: CASRPPGSVLETQYF.

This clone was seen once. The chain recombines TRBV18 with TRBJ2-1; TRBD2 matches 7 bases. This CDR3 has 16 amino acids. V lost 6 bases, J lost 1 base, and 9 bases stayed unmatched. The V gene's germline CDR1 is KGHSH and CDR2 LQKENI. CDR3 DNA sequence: TGTGCCAGCTCGCGTCCCCGGGGGGAATCCTACAATGAGCAGTTCTTC. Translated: CASSRPRGESYNEQFF.

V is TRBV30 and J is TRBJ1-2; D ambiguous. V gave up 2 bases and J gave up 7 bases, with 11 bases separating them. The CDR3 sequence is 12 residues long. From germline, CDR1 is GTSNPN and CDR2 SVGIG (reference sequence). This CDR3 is CAWSRQTSGYTF. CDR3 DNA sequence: TGTGCCTGGAGTCGACAAACGAGTGGCTACACCTTC.

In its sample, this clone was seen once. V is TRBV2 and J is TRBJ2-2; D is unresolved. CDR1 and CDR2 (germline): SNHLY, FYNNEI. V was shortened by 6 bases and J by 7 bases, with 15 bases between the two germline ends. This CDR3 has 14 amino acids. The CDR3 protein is CASRRNGADGELFF. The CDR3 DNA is TGTGCCAGCAGACGCAACGGTGCGGACGGGGAGCTGTTTTTT.

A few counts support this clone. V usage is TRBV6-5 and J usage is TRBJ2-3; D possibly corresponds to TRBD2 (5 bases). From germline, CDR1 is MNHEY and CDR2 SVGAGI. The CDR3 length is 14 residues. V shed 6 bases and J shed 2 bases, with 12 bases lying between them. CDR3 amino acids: CASSAPGYTDTQYF. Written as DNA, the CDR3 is TGTGCCAGCAGCGCTCCGGGGTACACAGATACGCAGTATTTT.

The CDR3, as DNA: TGCGCCAGCAGCTCCGGGACTAGCACTCGGGAGACCCAGTACTTC. This gives the protein CASSSGTSTRETQYF. The gene calls are TRBV5-1 and TRBJ2-5; TRBD2 aligns across 9 bases. The CDR3 consists of 15 residues. Trimming took 3 bases from V and 5 from J; bases not matched to a gene: 8. Germline CDR1 SGHRS, CDR2 YFSETQ.

Here the CDR3 reads CASRYSGGNNEQFF. CDR3 bases: TGTGCCAGCCGATATAGCGGGGGGAACAATGAGCAGTTCTTC. J is TRBJ2-1 and V is TRBV7-9; 10 positions agree with TRBD2. Germline V gene lookup returns CDR1 SEHNR and CDR2 FQNEAQ (reference sequence). The CDR3 loop spans 14 amino acids. Trimming removed 8 bases from V and 5 bases from J; junction bases left unmatched: 6.

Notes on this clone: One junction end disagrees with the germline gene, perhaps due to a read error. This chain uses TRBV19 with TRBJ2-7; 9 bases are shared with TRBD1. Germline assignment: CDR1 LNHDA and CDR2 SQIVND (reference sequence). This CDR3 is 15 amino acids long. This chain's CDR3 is CAGSSTGGESYEQYF. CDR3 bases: TGTGCCGGTAGTAGCACAGGGGGCGAAAGCTACGAGCAGTACTTC. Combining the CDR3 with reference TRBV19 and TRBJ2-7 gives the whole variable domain DGGITQSPKYLFRKEGQNVTLSCEQNLNHDAMYWYRQDPGQGLRLIYYSQIVNDFQKGDIAEGYSVSREKKESFPLTVTSAQKNPTAFYLCAGSSTGGESYEQYFGPGTRLTVT.

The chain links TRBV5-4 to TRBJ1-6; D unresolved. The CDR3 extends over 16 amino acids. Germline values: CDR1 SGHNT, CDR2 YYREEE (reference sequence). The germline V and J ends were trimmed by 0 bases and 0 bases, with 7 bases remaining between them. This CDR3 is CASSLGSSSYNSPLHF. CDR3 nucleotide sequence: TGTGCCAGCAGCTTGGGGTCCAGCTCCTATAATTCACCCCTCCACTTT.

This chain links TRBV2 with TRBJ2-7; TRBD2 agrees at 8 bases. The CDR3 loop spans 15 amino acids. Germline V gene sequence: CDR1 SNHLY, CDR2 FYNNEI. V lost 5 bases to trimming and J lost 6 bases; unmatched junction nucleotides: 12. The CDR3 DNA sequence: TGTGCCAGCAGTACCCATCGGGGGGGCCCCTCCGAGCAGTACTTC. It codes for CASSTHRGGPSEQYF.

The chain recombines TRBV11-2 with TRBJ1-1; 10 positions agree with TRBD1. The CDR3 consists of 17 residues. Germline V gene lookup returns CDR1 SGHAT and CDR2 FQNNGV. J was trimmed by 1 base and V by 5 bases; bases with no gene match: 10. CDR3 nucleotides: TGTGCCAGCAGCACATCGGACAGGGGGAGTGGGAACACTGAAGCTTTCTTT. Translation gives CASSTSDRGSGNTEAFF.

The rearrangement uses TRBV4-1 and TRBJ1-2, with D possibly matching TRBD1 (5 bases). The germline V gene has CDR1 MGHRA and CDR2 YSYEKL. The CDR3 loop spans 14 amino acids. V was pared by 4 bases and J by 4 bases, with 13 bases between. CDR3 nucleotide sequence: TGCGCCAGCAGCCGTGACAGTTATACCTATGGCTACACCTTC. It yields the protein CASSRDSYTYGYTF.

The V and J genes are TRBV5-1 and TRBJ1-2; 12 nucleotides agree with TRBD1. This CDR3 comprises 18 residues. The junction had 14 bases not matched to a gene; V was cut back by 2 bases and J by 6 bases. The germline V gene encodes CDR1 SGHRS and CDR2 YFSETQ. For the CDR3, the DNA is TGCGCCAGCAGCTTACTCCCACAAACGGGGACAGGGGGCAATGGCTACACCTTC. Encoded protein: CASSLLPQTGTGGNGYTF.

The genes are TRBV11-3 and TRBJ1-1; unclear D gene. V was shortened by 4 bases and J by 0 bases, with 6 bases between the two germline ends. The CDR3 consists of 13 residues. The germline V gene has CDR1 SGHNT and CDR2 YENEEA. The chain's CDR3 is CASSWGVNTEAFF. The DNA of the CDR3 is TGTGCCAGCAGCTGGGGAGTGAACACTGAAGCTTTCTTT. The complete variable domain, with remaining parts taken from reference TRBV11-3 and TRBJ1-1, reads EAGVVQSPRYKIIEKKQPVAFWCNPISGHNTLYWYLQNLGQGPELLIRYENEEAVDDSQLPKDRFSAERLKGVDSTLKIQPAELGDSAVYLCASSWGVNTEAFFGQGTRLTVV.

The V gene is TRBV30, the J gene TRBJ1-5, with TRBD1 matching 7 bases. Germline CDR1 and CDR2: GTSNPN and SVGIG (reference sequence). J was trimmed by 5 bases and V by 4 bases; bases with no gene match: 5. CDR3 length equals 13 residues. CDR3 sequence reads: CAWTSQGDQPQHF. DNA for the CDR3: TGTGCCTGGACTAGCCAGGGGGATCAGCCCCAGCATTTT.

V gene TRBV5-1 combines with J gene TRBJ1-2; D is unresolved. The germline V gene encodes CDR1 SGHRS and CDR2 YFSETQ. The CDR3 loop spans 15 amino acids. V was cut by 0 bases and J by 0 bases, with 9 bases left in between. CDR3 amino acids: CASSLGGGTNYGYTF. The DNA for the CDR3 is TGCGCCAGCAGCTTGGGTGGCGGAACTAACTATGGCTACACCTTC.